This TCR beta chain was found in a study of neurological immune-mediated disorders. The V and J ends lost 4 bases and 7 bases, in that order; junction bases with no gene match: 19. CDR3 length equals 17 residues. In germline, CDR1 is SGHRS, CDR2 YFSETQ. TCRdb processed the 5' RACE reads anew with MiXCR; each CDR3 protein has one entry. The table records some 57,000 distinct CDR3 sequences, around 4.8% of them present only once. This clonotype has at least ten counts. The chain combines TRBV5-1 with TRBJ2-7; 8 nucleotides match TRBD2. Sequencing used PBMCs. The receptor comes from a woman aged 45-59 years with multiple sclerosis. CDR3 DNA sequence: TGCGCCAGCAGCACCGCCGCCATGGACGGGGAGCGGGGGGAGCAGTACTTC. Encoded protein: CASSTAAMDGERGEQYF.